Listed here is a single T cell receptor (beta chain). The germline V gene has CDR1 SGHAT and CDR2 FQDESV (reference sequence). The V end was cut by 0 bases, the J end by 0 bases, with 9 bases between. This CDR3 contains 15 residues. Repertoires were generated with immunoSEQ multiplex PCR, while TCRdb's copy carries only in-frame clones and drops some. The data hold about 460,000 clones, with around 77% observed a single time. This record belongs to a study of shared clonotypes between healthy human individuals. Tens of millions of PBMCs served as the genomic DNA source for unsorted samples. The sequence was obtained from a woman aged 40 to 50 in good health. Some clones in this sample may be carry-over from other donors' samples. Specimen: PBMCs. This chain connects TRBV11-1 to TRBJ2-7; D is uncertain. In DNA form, the CDR3 reads TGTGCCAGCAGCTTAGCGGGCAGCTTCTCCTACGAGCAGTACTTC. Protein product: CASSLAGSFSYEQYF.